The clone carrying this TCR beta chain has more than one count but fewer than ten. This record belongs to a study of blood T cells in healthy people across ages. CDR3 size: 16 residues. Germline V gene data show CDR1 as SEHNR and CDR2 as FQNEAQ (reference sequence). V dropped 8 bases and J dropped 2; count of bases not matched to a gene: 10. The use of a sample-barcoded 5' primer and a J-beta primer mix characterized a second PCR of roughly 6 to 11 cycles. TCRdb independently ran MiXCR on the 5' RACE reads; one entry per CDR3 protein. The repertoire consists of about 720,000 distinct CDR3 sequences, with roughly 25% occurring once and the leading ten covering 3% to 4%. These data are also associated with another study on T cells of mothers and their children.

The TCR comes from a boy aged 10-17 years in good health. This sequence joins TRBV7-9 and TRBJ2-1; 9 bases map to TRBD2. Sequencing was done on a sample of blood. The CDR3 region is CASFWLAGSPYNEQFF. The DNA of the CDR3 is TGTGCCAGCTTTTGGCTAGCGGGGTCGCCCTACAATGAGCAGTTCTTC. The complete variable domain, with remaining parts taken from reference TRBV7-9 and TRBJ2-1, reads DTGVSQNPRHKITKRGQNVTFRCDPISEHNRLYWYRQTLGQGPEFLTYFQNEAQLEKSRLLSDRFSAERPKGSFSTLEIQRTEQGDSAMYLCASFWLAGSPYNEQFFGPGTRLTVL.